The entry below gives a single T cell receptor beta chain sequence along with its context. Its matching antigen is unknown. TCRdb's copy holds only in-frame clones and misses some; the assay was immunoSEQ multiplex PCR. Among about 4,900 clones listed, roughly four fifths were seen once. This sample was included in a study of immune cell composition in non-small cell lung cancer. The study, taken as a whole, reports: Squamous lung tumours showed higher top 10 clone scores and clonality than adenocarcinomas. Tumour TCR-beta clonality was not significantly tied to smoking pack-years. TIL tumour reactivity correlated with maximal tumour-associated clone frequency in adenocarcinoma.

DNA was extracted from unsorted cell suspensions stored frozen. Input material: lung tumor tissue. This TCR was sampled from a human donor with non-small cell lung cancer.

The CDR3 nucleotides are TGCAGCGTTGAACGACTGACCTCCTACGAGCAGTACTTC. It codes for CSVERLTSYEQYF. This chain links TRBV29-1 with TRBJ2-7; D remains unclear. The germline gives CDR1 SQVTM, CDR2 ANQGSEA. The CDR3 is made up of 13 amino acids. V dropped 2 bases and J dropped 0 bases, with 8 bases sitting between them.